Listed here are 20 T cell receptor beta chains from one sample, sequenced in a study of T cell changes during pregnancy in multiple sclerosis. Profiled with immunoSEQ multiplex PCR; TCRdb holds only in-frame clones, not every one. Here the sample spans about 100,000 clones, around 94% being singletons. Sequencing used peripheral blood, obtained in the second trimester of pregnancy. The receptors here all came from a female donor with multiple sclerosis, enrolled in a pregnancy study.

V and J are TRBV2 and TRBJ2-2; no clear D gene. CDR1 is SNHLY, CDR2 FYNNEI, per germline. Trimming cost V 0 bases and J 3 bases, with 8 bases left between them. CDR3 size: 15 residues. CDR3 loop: CASSEAGPHTGELFF. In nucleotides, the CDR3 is TGTGCCAGCAGTGAAGCGGGCCCCCACACCGGGGAGCTGTTTTTT.

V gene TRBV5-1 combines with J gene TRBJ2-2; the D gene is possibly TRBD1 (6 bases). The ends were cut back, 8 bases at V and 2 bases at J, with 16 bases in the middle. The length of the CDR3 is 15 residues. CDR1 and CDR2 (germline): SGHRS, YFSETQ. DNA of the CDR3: TGCGCCAGGGGGGCACCTCTGGCCAACACCGGGGAGCTGTTTTTT. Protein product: CARGAPLANTGELFF.

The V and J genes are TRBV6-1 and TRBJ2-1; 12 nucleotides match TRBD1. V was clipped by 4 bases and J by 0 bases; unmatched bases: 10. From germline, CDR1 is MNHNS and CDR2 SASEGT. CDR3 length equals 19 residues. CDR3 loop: CASSGDRGRTFSSYNEQFF. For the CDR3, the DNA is TGTGCCAGCAGTGGGGACAGGGGGCGAACATTCAGCTCCTACAATGAGCAGTTCTTC.

CDR3 residues: CASTSTAGAQNYEQYF. In DNA, the CDR3 is TGTGCCAGCACCTCTACTGCGGGGGCCCAAAACTACGAGCAGTACTTC. The genes are TRBV28 and TRBJ2-7; TRBD2 might be the D (7 bases). Germline-derived CDR1 and CDR2 are MDHEN and SYDVKM. V was pared by 7 bases and J by 3 bases, with 22 bases between. The CDR3 consists of 16 residues.

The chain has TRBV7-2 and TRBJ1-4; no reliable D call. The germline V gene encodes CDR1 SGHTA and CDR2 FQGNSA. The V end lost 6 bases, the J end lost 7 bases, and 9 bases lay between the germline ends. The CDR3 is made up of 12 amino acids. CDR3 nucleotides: TGTGCCAGCAGGCGGAGTGGTGAAAAACTGTTTTTT. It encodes CASRRSGEKLFF.

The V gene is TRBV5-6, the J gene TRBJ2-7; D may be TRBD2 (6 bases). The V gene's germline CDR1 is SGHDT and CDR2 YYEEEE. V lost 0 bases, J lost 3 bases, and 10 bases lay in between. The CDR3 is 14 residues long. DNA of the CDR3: TGTGCCAGCAGCTTGGGACTAGGCATCTACGAGCAGTACTTC. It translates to CASSLGLGIYEQYF.

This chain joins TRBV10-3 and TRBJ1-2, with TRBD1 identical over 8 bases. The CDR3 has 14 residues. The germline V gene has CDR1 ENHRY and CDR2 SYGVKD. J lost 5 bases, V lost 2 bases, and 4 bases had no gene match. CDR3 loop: CAISEDRGYYGYTF. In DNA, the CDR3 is TGTGCCATCAGTGAGGACAGGGGTTATTATGGCTACACCTTC.

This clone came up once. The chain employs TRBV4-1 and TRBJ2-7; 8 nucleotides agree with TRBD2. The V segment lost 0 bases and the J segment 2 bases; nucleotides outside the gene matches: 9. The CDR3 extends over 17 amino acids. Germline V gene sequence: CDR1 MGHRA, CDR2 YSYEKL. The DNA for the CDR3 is TGCGCCAGCAGCCAAGAAAATCTCGGCGGGAGGACCTACGAGCAGTACTTC. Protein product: CASSQENLGGRTYEQYF.

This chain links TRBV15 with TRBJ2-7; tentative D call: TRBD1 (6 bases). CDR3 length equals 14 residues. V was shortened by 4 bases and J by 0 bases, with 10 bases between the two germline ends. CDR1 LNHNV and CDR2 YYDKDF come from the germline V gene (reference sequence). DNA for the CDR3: TGTGCCACCAGCACTGGGACACACTCCTACGAGCAGTACTTC. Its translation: CATSTGTHSYEQYF.

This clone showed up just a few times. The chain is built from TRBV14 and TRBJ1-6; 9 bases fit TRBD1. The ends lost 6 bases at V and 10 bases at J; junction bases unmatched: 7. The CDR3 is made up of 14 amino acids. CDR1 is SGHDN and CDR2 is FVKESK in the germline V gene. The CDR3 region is CASRRTGEYSPLHF. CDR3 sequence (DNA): TGTGCCAGCAGGAGGACAGGGGAATACTCACCCCTCCACTTT. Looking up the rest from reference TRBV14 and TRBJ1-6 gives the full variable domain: EAGVTQFPSHSVIEKGQTVTLRCDPISGHDNLYWYRRVMGKEIKFLLHFVKESKQDESGMPNNRFLAERTGGTYSTLKVQPAELEDSGVYFCASRRTGEYSPLHFGNGTRLTVT.

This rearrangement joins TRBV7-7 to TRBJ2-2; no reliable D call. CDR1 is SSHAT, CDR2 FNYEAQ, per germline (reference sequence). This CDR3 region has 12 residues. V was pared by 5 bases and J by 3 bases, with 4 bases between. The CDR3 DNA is TGTGCCAGCAGCCTCGACACCGGGGAGCTGTTTTTT. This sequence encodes CASSLDTGELFF. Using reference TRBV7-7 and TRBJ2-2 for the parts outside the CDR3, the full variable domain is GAGVSQSPRYKVTKRGQDVTLRCDPISSHATLYWYQQALGQGPEFLTYFNYEAQPDKSGLPSDRFSAERPEGSISTLTIQRTEQRDSAMYRCASSLDTGELFFGEGSRLTVL.

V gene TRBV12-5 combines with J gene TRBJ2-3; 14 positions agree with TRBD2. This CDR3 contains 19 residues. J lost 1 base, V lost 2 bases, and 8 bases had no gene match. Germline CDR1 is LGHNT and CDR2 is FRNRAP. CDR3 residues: CASGLTRTSGRSGTDTQYF. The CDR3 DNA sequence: TGTGCTAGTGGTTTGACCAGGACTAGCGGGAGGTCGGGCACAGATACGCAGTATTTT.

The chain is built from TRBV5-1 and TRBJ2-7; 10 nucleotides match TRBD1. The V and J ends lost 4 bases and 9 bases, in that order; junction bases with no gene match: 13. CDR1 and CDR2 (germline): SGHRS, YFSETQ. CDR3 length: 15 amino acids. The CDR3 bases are TGCGCCAGCAGCGAAACGGGACAGGGGCCGCTAAGGCAGTACTTC. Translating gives CASSETGQGPLRQYF.

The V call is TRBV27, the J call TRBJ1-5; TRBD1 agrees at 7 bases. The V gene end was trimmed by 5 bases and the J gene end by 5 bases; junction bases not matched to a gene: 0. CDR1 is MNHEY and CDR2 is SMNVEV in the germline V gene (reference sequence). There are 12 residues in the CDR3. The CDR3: CASSTGDQPQHF. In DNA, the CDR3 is TGTGCCAGCAGTACAGGGGATCAGCCCCAGCATTTT.

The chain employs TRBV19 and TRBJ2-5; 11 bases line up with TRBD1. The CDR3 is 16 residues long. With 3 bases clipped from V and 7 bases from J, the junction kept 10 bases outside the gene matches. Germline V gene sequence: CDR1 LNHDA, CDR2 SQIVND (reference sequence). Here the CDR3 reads CASSIVGTGGSRTQYF. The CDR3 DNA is TGTGCCAGTAGTATCGTTGGGACAGGGGGATCAAGGACCCAGTACTTC.

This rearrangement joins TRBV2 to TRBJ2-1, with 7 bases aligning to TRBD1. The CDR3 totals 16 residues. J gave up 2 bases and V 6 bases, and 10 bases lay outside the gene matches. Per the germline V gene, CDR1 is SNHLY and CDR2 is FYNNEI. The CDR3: CASRGQPPGTYNEQFF. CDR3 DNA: TGTGCCAGCAGGGGACAGCCACCGGGCACCTACAATGAGCAGTTCTTC.

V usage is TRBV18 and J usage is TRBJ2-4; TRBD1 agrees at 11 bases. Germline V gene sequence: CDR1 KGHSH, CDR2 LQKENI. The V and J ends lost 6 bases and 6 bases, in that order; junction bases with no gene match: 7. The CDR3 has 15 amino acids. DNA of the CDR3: TGTGCCAGCTCGCCGACCGGGACAGGGGGAAACATTCAGTACTTC. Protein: CASSPTGTGGNIQYF.

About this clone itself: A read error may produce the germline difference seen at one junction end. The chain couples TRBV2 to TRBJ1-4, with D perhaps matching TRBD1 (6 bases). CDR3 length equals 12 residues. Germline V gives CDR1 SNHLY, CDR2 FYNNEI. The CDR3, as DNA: TGTGCCAGCAGTGAAATTAACAGGGACCCCCTGTTT. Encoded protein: CASSEINRDPLF.

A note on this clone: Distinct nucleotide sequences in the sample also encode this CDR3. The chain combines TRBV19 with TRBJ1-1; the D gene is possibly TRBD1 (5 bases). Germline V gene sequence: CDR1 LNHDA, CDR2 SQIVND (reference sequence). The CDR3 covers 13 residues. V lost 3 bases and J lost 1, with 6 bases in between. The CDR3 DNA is TGTGCCAGTAGTATTCAGGGGAACACTGAAGCTTTCTTT. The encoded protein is CASSIQGNTEAFF.

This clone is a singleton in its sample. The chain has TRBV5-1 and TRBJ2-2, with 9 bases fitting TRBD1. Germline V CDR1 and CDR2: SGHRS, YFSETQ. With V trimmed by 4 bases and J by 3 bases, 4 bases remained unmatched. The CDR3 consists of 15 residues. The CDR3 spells CASSPGTGYTGELFF. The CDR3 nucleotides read TGCGCCAGCAGCCCTGGGACAGGGTACACCGGGGAGCTGTTTTTT.